This T cell receptor (beta chain) was found in a study of human thymus T cells. The CDR3 totals 15 residues. Per germline, CDR1 GTSNPN and CDR2 SVGIG (reference sequence). Trimming left V 3 bases short and J 4 bases short, with 18 bases between. Only four of the eight donors provided an approximately 0.45-1 mL blood sample. Only in-frame clones appear in the TCRdb table, and some are missing; sequencing was by immunoSEQ multiplex PCR. The sample records tens of thousands of clones, 94% being singletons. The chain combines TRBV30 with TRBJ1-2; TRBD1 is a possible D gene (5 bases). Sequencing used blood. This receptor was taken from a boy in the first two years of life with a congenital heart defect but otherwise immunologically healthy. The CDR3 DNA reads as TGTGCCTGGAGGGGGGACGGCGTTTCCCCCTATGGCTACACCTTC. Translating it yields CAWRGDGVSPYGYTF.